Below, 6 T cell receptor beta chains from the same sample are listed, as sequenced in a study of Graves' ophthalmopathy and Graves' hyperthyroidism. Amplification targeted the TCR beta CDR3 regions, with RNA transcripts as the source material. After a first-round RT-PCR with HTBI primers, a second-round multiplex PCR was run. TCRdb fed the multiplex PCR reads into MiXCR, producing one record per CDR3 protein. Among about 380,000 distinct CDR3 sequences, just over 15% were seen once, and the ten largest hold 5.5% to 7%. The sequenced material came from peripheral blood. Receptors were obtained from a woman aged 18-29 years with stable Graves' hyperthyroidism.

This clonotype was observed many times. The genes are TRBV6-2 or TRBV6-3 and TRBJ2-6, with 10 positions matching TRBD1. The CDR3 is 17 residues long. Unmatched junction bases numbered 7, after V lost 6 bases and J lost 2 bases. Germline CDR1 reads MNHEY; CDR2 reads SVGEGT. The CDR3, as DNA: TGTGCCAGCAGATTAGGGACAGGGGACGCTGGGGCCAACGTCCTGACTTTC. This gives the protein CASRLGTGDAGANVLTF.

At least ten counts were recorded for this clonotype. The V call is TRBV20-1, the J call TRBJ2-5, with TRBD1 as a possible D gene (6 bases). The CDR3 extends over 13 amino acids. Trimming left V 4 bases short and J 3 bases short, with 12 bases between. Germline CDR1 and CDR2: DFQATT and SNEGSKA (reference sequence). Here the CDR3 reads CSAKDRPEETQYF. The CDR3 DNA follows: TGCAGTGCTAAAGACAGGCCGGAAGAGACCCAGTACTTC.

Notes on this clonotype: This may be a read error, as it is one base from a much larger clone. The gene calls are TRBV24-1 and TRBJ1-5; D ambiguous. The germline CDR1 and CDR2 sequences are KGHDR and SFDVKD. CDR3 size: 15 residues. The CDR3 reads CATRTAGQSNHPQHF. The CDR3, as DNA: TGTGCCACCAGGACCGCGGGTCAAAGCAATCATCCCCAGCATTTT.

Only a few counts were recorded for this clonotype. The chain links TRBV5-1 to TRBJ1-1; 8 bases line up with TRBD1. V was clipped by 1 base and J by 7 bases; unmatched bases: 15. The CDR3 contains 17 residues. CDR1 SGHRS and CDR2 YFSETQ come from the germline V gene. CDR3 in DNA: TGCGCCAGCAGCTTGAAACCGCAACACAGGGGGGAAGTTGAAGCTTTCTTT. It is translated as CASSLKPQHRGEVEAFF.

This clonotype has more than one count but fewer than ten. J is TRBJ1-6 and V is TRBV3-1; D not resolved. Trimming pared 4 bases from V and 0 bases from J, leaving 4 bases between. CDR1 LGHDT and CDR2 YNNKEL come from the germline V gene (reference sequence). There are 14 residues in the CDR3. The CDR3 sequence: CASSRGSYNSPLHF. Here the CDR3 DNA reads TGTGCCAGCAGCCGCGGCTCCTATAATTCACCCCTCCACTTT.

There are many counts of this clonotype. The chain employs TRBV27 and TRBJ1-2; 7 bases agree with TRBD1. Per germline, CDR1 MNHEY and CDR2 SMNVEV (reference sequence). CDR3 size: 13 residues. Trimming removed 5 bases from V and 8 bases from J; junction bases left unmatched: 8. The CDR3 is CASSANRGGGYTF. The CDR3 DNA reads as TGTGCCAGCAGTGCCAACAGGGGTGGCGGCTACACCTTC.